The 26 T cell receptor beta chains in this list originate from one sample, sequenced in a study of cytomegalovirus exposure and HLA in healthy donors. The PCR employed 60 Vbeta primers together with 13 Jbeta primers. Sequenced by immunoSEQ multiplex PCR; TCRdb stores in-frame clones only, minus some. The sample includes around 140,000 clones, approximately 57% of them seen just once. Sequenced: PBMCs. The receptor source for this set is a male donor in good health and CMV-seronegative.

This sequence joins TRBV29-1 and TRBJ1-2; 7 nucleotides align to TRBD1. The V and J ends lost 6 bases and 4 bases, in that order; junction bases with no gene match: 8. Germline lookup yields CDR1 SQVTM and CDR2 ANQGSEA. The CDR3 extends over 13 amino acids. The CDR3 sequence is CSVHRGLGYGYTF. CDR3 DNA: TGCAGCGTACACAGGGGTCTGGGCTATGGCTACACCTTC.

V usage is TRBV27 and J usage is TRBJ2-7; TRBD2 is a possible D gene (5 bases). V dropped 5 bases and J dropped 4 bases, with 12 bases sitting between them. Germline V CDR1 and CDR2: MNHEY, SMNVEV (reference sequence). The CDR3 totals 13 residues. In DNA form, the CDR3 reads TGTGCCAGCAGTCTGACTACCCAATACGAGCAGTACTTC. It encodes CASSLTTQYEQYF.

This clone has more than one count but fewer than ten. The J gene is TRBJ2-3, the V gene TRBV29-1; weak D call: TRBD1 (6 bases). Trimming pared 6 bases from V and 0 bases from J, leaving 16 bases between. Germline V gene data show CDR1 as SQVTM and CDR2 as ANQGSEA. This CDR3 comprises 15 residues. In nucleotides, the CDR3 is TGCAGCGTCCCAGCCGGGACACCTAGCACAGATACGCAGTATTTT. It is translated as CSVPAGTPSTDTQYF.

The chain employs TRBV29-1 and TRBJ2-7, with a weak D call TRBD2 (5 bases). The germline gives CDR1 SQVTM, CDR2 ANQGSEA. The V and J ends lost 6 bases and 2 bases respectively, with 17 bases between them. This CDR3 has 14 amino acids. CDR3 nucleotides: TGCAGCGTCCGAGAGGGCCCAGGTCCCTACGAGCAGTACTTC. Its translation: CSVREGPGPYEQYF.

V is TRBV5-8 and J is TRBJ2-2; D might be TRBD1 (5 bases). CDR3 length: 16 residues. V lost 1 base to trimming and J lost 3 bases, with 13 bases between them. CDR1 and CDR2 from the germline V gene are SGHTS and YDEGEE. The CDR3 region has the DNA TGTGCCAGCAGCTTGTGGCAGGGCGCGGACACCGGGGAGCTGTTTTTT. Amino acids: CASSLWQGADTGELFF.

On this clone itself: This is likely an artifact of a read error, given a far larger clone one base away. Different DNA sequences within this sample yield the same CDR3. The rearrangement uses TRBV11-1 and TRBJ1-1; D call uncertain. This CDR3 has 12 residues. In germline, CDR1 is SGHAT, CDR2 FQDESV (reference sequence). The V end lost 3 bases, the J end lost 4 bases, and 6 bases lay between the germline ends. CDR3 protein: CASSFRGTEAFF. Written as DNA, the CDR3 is TGTGCCAGCAGCTTCAGAGGCACTGAAGCTTTCTTT.

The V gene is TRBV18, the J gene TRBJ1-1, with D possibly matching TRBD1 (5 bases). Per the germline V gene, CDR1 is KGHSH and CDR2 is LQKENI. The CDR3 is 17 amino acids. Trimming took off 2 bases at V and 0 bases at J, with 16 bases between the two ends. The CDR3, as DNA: TGTGCCAGCTCACCAATGTGGAGCCAGGGCATGAACACTGAAGCTTTCTTT. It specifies CASSPMWSQGMNTEAFF.

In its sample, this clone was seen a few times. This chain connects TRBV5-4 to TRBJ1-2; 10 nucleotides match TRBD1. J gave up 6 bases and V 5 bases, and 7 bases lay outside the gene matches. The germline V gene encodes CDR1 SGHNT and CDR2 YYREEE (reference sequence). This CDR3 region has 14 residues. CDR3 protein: CASRGTGVMDGYTF. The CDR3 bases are TGTGCCAGCAGGGGGACAGGGGTTATGGATGGCTACACCTTC. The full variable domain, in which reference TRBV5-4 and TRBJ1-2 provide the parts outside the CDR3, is ETGVTQSPTHLIKTRGQQVTLRCSSQSGHNTVSWYQQALGQGPQFIFQYYREEENGRGNFPPRFSGLQFPNYSSELNVNALELDDSALYLCASRGTGVMDGYTFGSGTRLTVV.

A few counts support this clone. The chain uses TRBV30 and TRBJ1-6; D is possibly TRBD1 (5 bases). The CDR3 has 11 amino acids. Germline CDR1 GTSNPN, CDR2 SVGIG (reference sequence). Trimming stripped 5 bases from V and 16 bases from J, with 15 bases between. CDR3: CAWGNQGPLHF. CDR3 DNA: TGTGCCTGGGGGAATCAGGGCCCTCTCCACTTT.

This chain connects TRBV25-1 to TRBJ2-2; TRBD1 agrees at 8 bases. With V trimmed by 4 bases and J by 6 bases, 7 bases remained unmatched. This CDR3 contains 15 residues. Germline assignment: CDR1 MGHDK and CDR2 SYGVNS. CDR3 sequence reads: CASSGRTGKPGELFF. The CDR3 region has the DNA TGTGCCAGCAGTGGCCGGACAGGGAAACCCGGGGAGCTGTTTTTT.

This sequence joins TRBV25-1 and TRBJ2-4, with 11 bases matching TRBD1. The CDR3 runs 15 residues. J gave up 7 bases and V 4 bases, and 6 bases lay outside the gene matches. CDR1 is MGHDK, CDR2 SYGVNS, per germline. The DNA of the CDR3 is TGTGCCAGCAGTGGGACAGGGGGCGCTTACAACATTCAGTACTTC. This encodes CASSGTGGAYNIQYF.

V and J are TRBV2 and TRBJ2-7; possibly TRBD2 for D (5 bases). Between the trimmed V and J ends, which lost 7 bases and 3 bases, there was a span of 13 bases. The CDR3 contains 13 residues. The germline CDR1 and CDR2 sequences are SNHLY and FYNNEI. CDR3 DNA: TGTGCCAGCACCTGGGAGCTTAACTACGAGCAGTACTTC. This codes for CASTWELNYEQYF. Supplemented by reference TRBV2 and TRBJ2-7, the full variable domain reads EPEVTQTPSHQVTQMGQEVILRCVPISNHLYFYWYRQILGQKVEFLVSFYNNEISEKSEIFDDQFSVERPDGSNFTLKIRSTKLEDSAMYFCASTWELNYEQYFGPGTRLTVT.

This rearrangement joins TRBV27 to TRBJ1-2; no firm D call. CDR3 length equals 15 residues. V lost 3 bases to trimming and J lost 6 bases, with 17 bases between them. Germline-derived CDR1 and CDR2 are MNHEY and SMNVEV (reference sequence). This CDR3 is CASSFSQPDWDGYTF. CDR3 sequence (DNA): TGTGCCAGCAGTTTTTCCCAACCGGACTGGGATGGCTACACCTTC.

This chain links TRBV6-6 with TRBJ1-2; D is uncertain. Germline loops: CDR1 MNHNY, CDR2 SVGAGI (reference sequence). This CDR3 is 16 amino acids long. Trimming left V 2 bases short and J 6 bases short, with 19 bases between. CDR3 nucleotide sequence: TGTGCCAGCAGTTACGCACAACCGGGATCCCCAAATGGCTACACCTTC. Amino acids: CASSYAQPGSPNGYTF.

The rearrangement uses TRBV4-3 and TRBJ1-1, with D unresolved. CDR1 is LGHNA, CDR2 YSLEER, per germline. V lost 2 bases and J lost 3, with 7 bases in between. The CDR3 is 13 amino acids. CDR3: CASSQTSDTEAFF. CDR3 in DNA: TGCGCCAGCAGCCAAACGAGTGACACTGAAGCTTTCTTT.

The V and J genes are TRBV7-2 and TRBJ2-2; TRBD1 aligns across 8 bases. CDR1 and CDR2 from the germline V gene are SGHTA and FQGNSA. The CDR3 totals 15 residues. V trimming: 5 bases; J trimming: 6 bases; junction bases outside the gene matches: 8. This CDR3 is CASSQDQGAAGELFF. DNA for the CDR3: TGTGCCAGCAGCCAAGACCAGGGGGCCGCCGGGGAGCTGTTTTTT.

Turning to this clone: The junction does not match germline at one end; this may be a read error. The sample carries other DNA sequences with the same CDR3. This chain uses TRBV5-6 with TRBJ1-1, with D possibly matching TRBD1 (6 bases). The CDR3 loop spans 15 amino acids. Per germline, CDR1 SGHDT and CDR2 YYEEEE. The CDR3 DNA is TGTGCCAGCAGCTTGGTCGGGCAGGGGTACACTGAAGCCTTCTTT. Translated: CASSLVGQGYTEAFF.

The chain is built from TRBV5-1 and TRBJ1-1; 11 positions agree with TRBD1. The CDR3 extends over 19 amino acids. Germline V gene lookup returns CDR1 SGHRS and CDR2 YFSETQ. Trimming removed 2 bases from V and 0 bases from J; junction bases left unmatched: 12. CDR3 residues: CASSLTGTGGSYMNTEAFF. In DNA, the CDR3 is TGCGCCAGCAGCTTAACCGGGACAGGGGGGAGTTATATGAACACTGAAGCTTTCTTT.

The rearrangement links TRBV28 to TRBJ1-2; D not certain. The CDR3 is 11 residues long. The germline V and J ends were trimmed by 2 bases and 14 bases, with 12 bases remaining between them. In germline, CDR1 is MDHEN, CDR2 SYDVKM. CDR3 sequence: CASSLRTGITF. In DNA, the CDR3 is TGTGCCAGCAGTTTACGGACTGGTATAACCTTC.

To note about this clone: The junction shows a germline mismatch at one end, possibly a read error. CDR3 nucleotide sequence: TGTGCCAGCAGCTTGACCGGACAGGGGTCCTCTGGAAGCACCATATATTTT. Translation: CASSLTGQGSSGSTIYF. The chain combines TRBV7-2 with TRBJ1-3, with 9 bases that match TRBD1. CDR1 and CDR2 from the germline V gene are SGHTA and FQGNSA. CDR3 length: 17 amino acids.

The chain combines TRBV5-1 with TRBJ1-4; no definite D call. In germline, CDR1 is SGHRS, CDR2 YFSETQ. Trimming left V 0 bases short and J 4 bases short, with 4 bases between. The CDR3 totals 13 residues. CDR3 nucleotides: TGCGCCAGCAGCTTGGGGAGTAATGAAAAACTGTTTTTT. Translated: CASSLGSNEKLFF.

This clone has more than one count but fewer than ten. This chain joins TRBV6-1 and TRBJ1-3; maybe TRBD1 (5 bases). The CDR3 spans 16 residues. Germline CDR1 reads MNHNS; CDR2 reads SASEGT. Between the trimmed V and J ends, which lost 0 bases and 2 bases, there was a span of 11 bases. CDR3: CASSEAGRGPGNTIYF. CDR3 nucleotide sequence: TGTGCCAGCAGTGAAGCTGGGAGGGGTCCTGGAAACACCATATATTTT.

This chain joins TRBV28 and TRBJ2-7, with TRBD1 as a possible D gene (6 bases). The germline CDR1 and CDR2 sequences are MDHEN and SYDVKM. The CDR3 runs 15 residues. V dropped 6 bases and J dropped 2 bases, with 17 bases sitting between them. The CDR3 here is CASRKPDRSPYEQYF. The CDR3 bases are TGTGCCAGCAGGAAACCCGACAGGTCTCCCTACGAGCAGTACTTC.

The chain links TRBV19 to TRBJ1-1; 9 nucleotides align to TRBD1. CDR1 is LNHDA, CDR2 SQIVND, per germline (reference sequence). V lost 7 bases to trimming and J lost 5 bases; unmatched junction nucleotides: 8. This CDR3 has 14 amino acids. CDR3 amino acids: CASTPGQGGTEAFF. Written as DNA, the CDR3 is TGTGCCAGTACCCCGGGACAGGGCGGAACTGAAGCTTTCTTT.

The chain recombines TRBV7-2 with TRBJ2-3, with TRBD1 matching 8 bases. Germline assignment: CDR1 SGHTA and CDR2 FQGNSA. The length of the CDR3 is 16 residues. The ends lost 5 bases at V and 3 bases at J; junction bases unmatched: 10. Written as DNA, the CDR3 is TGTGCCAGCAGCCCAGAGGGGACAGGTATTACAGATACGCAGTATTTT. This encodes CASSPEGTGITDTQYF.

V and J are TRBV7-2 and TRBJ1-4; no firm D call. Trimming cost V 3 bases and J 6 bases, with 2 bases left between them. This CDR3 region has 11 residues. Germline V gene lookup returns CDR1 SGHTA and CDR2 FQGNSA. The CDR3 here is CASSFYEKLFF. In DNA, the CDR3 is TGTGCCAGCAGCTTCTATGAAAAACTGTTTTTT.